The sequence of this T cell receptor (beta chain) was determined in a study of memory CD4+ T cells and cytomegalovirus serostatus. General study findings and limits: CD4+ memory repertoires contained about two fifths of the roughly 160 reported CMV TCRbeta sequences.

Germline values: CDR1 MNHEY, CDR2 SVGAGI. This CDR3 spans 13 amino acids. Trimming took 9 bases from V and 4 from J, leaving 15 bases between them. The sort gate was single viable CD3+CD4+CD8-CD45RO+ cells for memory CD4+ T cells. CD4+ T cells were isolated by positive magnetic selection. As originally analysed: Out-of-frame sequences were removed, leaving 2 million to 2.5 million distinct TCRbeta sequences. Using immunoSEQ multiplex PCR, the repertoire was profiled, and TCRdb retains in-frame clones only, with some absent. V and J calls and clone size follow that table, whereas D and trimming were derived from the DNA. The profile covers 50,000 or so clones, with over 65% appearing a single time and roughly 0.6% taken by the ten largest. As concerns this clone: Its target is not known.

The sample consisted of memory CD4+ T cells from blood. The chain carries TRBV6-5 and TRBJ1-2, with D possibly matching TRBD1 (6 bases). This clonotype was obtained from an adult in good health and CMV-seronegative. CDR3 nucleotide sequence: TGTGCCAGTACCGGTGGACAGATCTATGGCTACACCTTC. It codes for CASTGGQIYGYTF.